Following are 11 T cell receptor beta chains from one sample sequenced in a study of blood T cell repertoires in COVID-19. Some clones are missing from TCRdb's copy, which holds only in-frame ones; the method was immunoSEQ multiplex PCR. The data show roughly 150,000 clones, around four fifths seen once. The specimen sequenced was peripheral blood. These receptors all stem from a woman older than 75 with COVID-19, enrolled during active disease.

V usage is TRBV30 and J usage is TRBJ1-2; 7 nucleotides line up with TRBD1. CDR3 size: 15 residues. Germline CDR1 is GTSNPN and CDR2 is SVGIG (reference sequence). The V segment lost 0 bases and the J segment 3 bases; nucleotides outside the gene matches: 7. The CDR3 bases are TGTGCCTGGAGTGTGAGAGGGGGCGTATACTATGGCTACACCTTC. Amino acids: CAWSVRGGVYYGYTF.

The chain employs TRBV25-1 and TRBJ1-1; D is perhaps TRBD1 (6 bases). Per the germline V gene, CDR1 is MGHDK and CDR2 is SYGVNS. There are 16 residues in the CDR3. V was clipped by 6 bases and J by 1 base, with 18 bases between them. CDR3 nucleotides: TGTGCCAGCAGCCCCCTGGGGGCTGGCAAGAACACTGAAGCTTTCTTT. This encodes CASSPLGAGKNTEAFF.

The chain links TRBV7-2 to TRBJ2-7; 12 nucleotides align to TRBD1. The CDR3 runs to 15 residues. J lost 7 bases, V lost 5 bases, and 9 bases had no gene match. Germline V gene sequence: CDR1 SGHTA, CDR2 FQGNSA. CDR3 residues: CASSREGTGGVEQYF. In DNA form, the CDR3 reads TGTGCCAGCAGCAGAGAAGGGACAGGGGGCGTTGAGCAGTACTTC.

This chain uses TRBV29-1 with TRBJ1-2; D perhaps matches TRBD1 (6 bases). The V and J ends lost 3 bases and 0 bases respectively, with 11 bases between them. The CDR3 has 14 residues. Germline V gene data show CDR1 as SQVTM and CDR2 as ANQGSEA. CDR3 in amino acids: CSVDRTGTNYGYTF. CDR3 sequence (DNA): TGCAGCGTTGATAGAACAGGGACTAACTATGGCTACACCTTC.

This clone has only a few counts. Other nucleotide sequences from this sample produce the same CDR3. The CDR3 coding sequence is TGTGCCAGCAGTTTGGGGACAGGGGGTGGCTACACCTTC. Its protein product is CASSLGTGGGYTF. The genes are TRBV28 and TRBJ1-2, with 11 bases aligning to TRBD1. The CDR3 length is 13 residues. Germline CDR1 MDHEN, CDR2 SYDVKM. Unmatched junction bases numbered 1, after V lost 3 bases and J lost 7 bases.

The chain links TRBV29-1 to TRBJ2-7; D might be TRBD1 (6 bases). The length of the CDR3 is 15 residues. Germline V gene sequence: CDR1 SQVTM, CDR2 ANQGSEA. The V end lost 6 bases, the J end lost 5 bases, and 23 bases lay between the germline ends. The CDR3 sequence is CSVGVTGYSNNEQYF. The CDR3 nucleotides read TGCAGCGTAGGAGTCACAGGGTATTCTAATAACGAGCAGTACTTC.

The chain joins TRBV2 to TRBJ1-1; tentative D call: TRBD1 (5 bases). V lost 5 bases and J 0 bases, leaving 10 bases between the germline ends. The germline gives CDR1 SNHLY, CDR2 FYNNEI. The CDR3 consists of 14 residues. The DNA for the CDR3 is TGTGCCAGCAGTCCATCGACAGTGAACACTGAAGCTTTCTTT. Translating it yields CASSPSTVNTEAFF.

V gene TRBV3-1 (or the pseudogene TRBV3-2) combines with J gene TRBJ1-2; 7 bases map to TRBD1. Trimming took 1 base from V and 5 from J; bases not matched to a gene: 4. The V gene's germline CDR1 is LGHDT and CDR2 YNNKEL (reference sequence). The CDR3 loop spans 14 amino acids. In DNA, the CDR3 is TGTGCCAGCAGCCAAGTGACAGGGTCTTATGGCTACACCTTC. Amino acids: CASSQVTGSYGYTF.

V gene TRBV5-4 combines with J gene TRBJ1-2; D is unresolved. Germline CDR1 and CDR2: SGHNT and YYREEE (reference sequence). The CDR3 has 14 amino acids. With 4 bases removed from V and 8 bases from J, the gap between germline ends came to 18 bases. CDR3 sequence (DNA): TGTGCCAGCAGCCCCGGGCCGCCGGGATCGGGCTACACCTTC. Translating it yields CASSPGPPGSGYTF.

This clone was detected once. The V and J genes are TRBV11-2 and TRBJ1-4; TRBD1 agrees at 7 bases. The V and J ends lost 3 bases and 8 bases, in that order; junction bases with no gene match: 15. Per the germline V gene, CDR1 is SGHAT and CDR2 is FQNNGV. The CDR3 spans 17 residues. In DNA form, the CDR3 reads TGTGCCAGCAGCTTCCTAAGGGGGCGCGAGATCGGGGAAAAACTGTTTTTT. Translation: CASSFLRGREIGEKLFF.

A single count supports this clone. This chain joins TRBV11-2 and TRBJ2-4, with 12 nucleotides matching TRBD1. Germline values: CDR1 SGHAT, CDR2 FQNNGV. The CDR3 length is 17 residues. V shed 5 bases and J 6 bases; nucleotides not matched to a gene: 11. Written as DNA, the CDR3 is TGTGCCAGCAGCAAGCTACTGGGACAGGGGGCGGGAAACATTCAGTACTTC. It yields the protein CASSKLLGQGAGNIQYF.